The entry below describes one T cell receptor (beta chain). A junction end diverges from the germline sequence, so it may reflect a read error. Alongside a J-beta primer mix, a sample-barcoded 5' primer served in a second PCR lasting roughly 6 to 11 cycles. TCRdb fed the 5' RACE reads into MiXCR, producing one record per CDR3 protein. The table has 1.8 million or so distinct CDR3 sequences, about 39% seen once. This entry comes from a study of blood T cells in healthy people across ages. The length of the CDR3 is 16 residues. Germline V gene sequence: CDR1 SNHLY, CDR2 FYNNEI. The clonotype comes from a human donor in good health. The gene calls are TRBV2 and TRBJ2-6; D perhaps matches TRBD2 (6 bases). Sequences were obtained from blood. CDR3 in amino acids: CASSVSGDSGANVPTF. The CDR3 region has the DNA TGTGCCAGCAGTGTATCGGGAGACTCTGGGGCCAACGTCCCGACTTTC. Supplemented by reference TRBV2 and TRBJ2-6, the full variable domain reads EPEVTQTPSHQVTQMGQEVILRCVPISNHLYFYWYRQILGQKVEFLVSFYNNEISEKSEIFDDQFSVERPDGSNFTLKIRSTKLEDSAMYFCASSVSGDSGANVPTFGAGSRLTVL.